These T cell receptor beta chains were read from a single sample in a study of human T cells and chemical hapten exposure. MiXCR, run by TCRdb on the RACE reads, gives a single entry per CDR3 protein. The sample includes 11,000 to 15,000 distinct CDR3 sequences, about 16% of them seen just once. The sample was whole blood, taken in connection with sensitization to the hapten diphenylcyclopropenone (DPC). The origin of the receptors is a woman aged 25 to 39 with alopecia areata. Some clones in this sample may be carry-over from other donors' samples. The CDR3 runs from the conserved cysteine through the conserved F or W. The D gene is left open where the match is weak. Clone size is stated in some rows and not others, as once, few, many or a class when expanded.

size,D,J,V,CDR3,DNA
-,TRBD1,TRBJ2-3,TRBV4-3,CASSQGQGRYTDTQYF,TGCGCCAGCAGCCAAGGACAGGGTCGTTACACAGATACGCAGTATTTT
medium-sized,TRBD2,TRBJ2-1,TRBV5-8,CASSWRAGGILYNEQFF,TGTGCCAGCAGCTGGCGTGCGGGAGGGATACTTTACAATGAGCAGTTCTTC
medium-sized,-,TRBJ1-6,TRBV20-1,CSARTGSLQNSYNSPLHF,TGCAGTGCTCGAACCGGGAGCCTACAAAACTCCTATAATTCACCCCTCCACTTT
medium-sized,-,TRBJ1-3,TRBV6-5,CASSFTGSGNTIYF,TGTGCCAGCAGTTTCACAGGGTCTGGAAACACCATATATTTT
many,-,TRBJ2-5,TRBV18,CASSPLKAETQYF,TGTGCCAGCTCACCACTCAAAGCCGAGACCCAGTACTTC
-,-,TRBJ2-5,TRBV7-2,CASSQQMRELKTQYF,TGTGCCAGCAGCCAACAGATGAGGGAGTTGAAGACCCAGTACTTC
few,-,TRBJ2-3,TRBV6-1,CAIKNGGSSTDTQYF,TGTGCCATCAAGAACGGGGGATCGAGCACAGATACGCAGTATTTT
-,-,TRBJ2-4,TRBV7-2,CASSLGEGLAKNIQYF,TGTGCCAGCAGCTTAGGAGAGGGCTTAGCCAAAAACATTCAGTACTTC
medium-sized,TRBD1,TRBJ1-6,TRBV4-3,CASSQENRGSASPLHF,TGCGCCAGCAGCCAAGAAAACAGGGGAAGCGCTTCACCCCTCCACTTT
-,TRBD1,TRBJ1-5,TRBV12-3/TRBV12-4,CASSSSGGHQPQHF,TGTGCCAGCAGTTCGTCAGGGGGCCATCAGCCCCAGCATTTT
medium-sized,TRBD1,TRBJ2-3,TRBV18,CASSPLGTGKDTQYF,TGTGCCAGCTCACCACTGGGGACAGGGAAGGATACGCAGTATTTT
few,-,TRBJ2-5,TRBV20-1,CSATRGQETQYF,TGCAGTGCAACTAGGGGGCAAGAGACCCAGTACTTC
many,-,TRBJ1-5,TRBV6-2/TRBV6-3,CASSYGGGNQPQHF,TGTGCCAGCAGTTACGGGGGCGGCAATCAGCCCCAGCATTTT
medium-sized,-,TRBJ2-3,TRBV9,CASSVAVVRDTQYF,TGTGCCAGCAGCGTAGCGGTTGTGAGAGATACGCAGTATTTT
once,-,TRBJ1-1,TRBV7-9,CATQKRPERTEAFF,TGTGCCACCCAGAAGCGTCCCGAGCGGACTGAAGCTTTCTTT
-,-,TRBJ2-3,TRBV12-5,CASGDGTDTQYF,TGTGCTAGTGGAGATGGTACAGATACGCAGTATTTT
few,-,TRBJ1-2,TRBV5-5,CASSLTALYGYTF,TGTGCCAGCAGCTTAACAGCTTTGTATGGCTACACCTTC
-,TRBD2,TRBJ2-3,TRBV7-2,CASRSSGRAADTQYF,TGTGCCAGCAGATCTAGCGGGAGGGCCGCAGATACGCAGTATTTT
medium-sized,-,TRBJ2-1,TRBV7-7,CASSLESSSYNEQFF,TGTGCCAGCAGCTTAGAGTCTAGCTCGTACAATGAGCAGTTCTTC
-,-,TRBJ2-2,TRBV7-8,CASSKGTGELFF,TGTGCCAGCAGCAAAGGGACCGGGGAGCTGTTTTTT
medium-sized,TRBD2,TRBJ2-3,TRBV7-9,CASSLLAGVSDTQYF,TGTGCCAGCAGCTTATTAGCGGGAGTCTCTGATACGCAGTATTTT
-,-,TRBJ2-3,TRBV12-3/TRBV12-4,CASSLLWEGTDTQYF,TGTGCCAGCAGTTTATTGTGGGAGGGCACAGATACGCAGTATTTT
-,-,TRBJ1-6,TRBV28,CASRTVSYNSPLHF,TGTGCCAGCCGTACAGTCAGCTATAATTCACCCCTCCACTTT
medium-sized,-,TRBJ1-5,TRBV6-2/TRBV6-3,CASRRGQNPNQPQHF,TGTGCCAGCAGACGAGGACAGAACCCCAATCAGCCCCAGCATTTT
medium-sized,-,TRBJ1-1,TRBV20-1,CSARDFRYTEAFF,TGCAGTGCTAGAGATTTCCGTTACACTGAAGCTTTCTTT
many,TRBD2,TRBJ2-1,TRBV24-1,CATSAPSGLAYNEQFF,TGTGCCACCAGTGCCCCCTCGGGACTAGCGTATAATGAGCAGTTCTTC
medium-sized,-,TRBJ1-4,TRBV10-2,CASMVTGATNEKLFF,TGCGCCAGCATGGTTACAGGAGCAACTAATGAAAAACTGTTTTTT
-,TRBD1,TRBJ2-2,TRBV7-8,CASSLTGTGYTGELFF,TGTGCCAGCAGCCTTACCGGGACAGGGTATACCGGGGAGCTGTTTTTT
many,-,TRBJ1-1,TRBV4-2,CASSQDIGPVTEAFF,TGTGCCAGCAGCCAAGATATAGGGCCGGTGACTGAAGCTTTCTTT
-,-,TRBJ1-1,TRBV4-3,CASSRGVRTEAFF,TGCGCCAGCAGCAGGGGGGTACGAACTGAAGCTTTCTTT
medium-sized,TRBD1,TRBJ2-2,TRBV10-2,CASHHTRDRGRWDTGELFF,TGCGCCTCCCACCACACCCGGGACAGGGGGCGCTGGGACACCGGGGAGCTGTTTTTT
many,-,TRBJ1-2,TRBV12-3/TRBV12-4,CASTLDGYGYTF,TGTGCCAGCACCCTGGACGGATATGGCTACACCTTC
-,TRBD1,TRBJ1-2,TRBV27,CASSLSKDRGRANYGYTF,TGTGCCAGCAGTTTATCGAAGGACAGGGGGCGAGCTAACTATGGCTACACCTTC
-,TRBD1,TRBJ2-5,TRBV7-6,CASSSDRARETQYF,TGTGCCAGCAGCTCGGACAGGGCGCGGGAGACCCAGTACTTC
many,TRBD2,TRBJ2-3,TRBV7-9,CASSLVLAGVGTDTQYF,TGTGCCAGCAGCTTAGTCCTAGCGGGAGTGGGCACAGATACGCAGTATTTT
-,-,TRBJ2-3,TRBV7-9,CASSSSGSPPTDTQYF,TGTGCCAGCAGCAGCTCCGGGTCACCTCCCACAGATACGCAGTATTTT
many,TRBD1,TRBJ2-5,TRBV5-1,CASSIGTGKETQYF,TGCGCCAGCAGCATCGGGACAGGCAAAGAGACCCAGTACTTC
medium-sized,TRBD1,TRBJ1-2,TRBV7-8,CASSLVLLSGDSPYTF,TGTGCCAGCAGCTTAGTCCTCCTTTCTGGGGACAGCCCCTACACCTTC
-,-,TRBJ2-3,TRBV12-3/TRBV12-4,CASSHTDTQYF,TGTGCCAGCAGCCACACAGATACGCAGTATTTT
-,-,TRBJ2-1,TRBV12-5,CATQRETYNEQFF,TGTGCTACCCAGAGGGAAACCTACAATGAGCAGTTCTTC
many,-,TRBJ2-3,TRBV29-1,CSGTGGQSTDTQYF,TGCAGCGGAACCGGGGGCCAAAGCACAGATACGCAGTATTTT
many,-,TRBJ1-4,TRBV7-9,CASRVGEKGEKLFF,TGTGCCAGCAGGGTAGGAGAAAAGGGTGAAAAACTGTTTTTT
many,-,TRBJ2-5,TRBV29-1,CSVPAGSETQYF,TGCAGCGTTCCGGCAGGGTCGGAGACCCAGTACTTC
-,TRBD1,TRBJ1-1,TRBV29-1,CSVRRDRNTEAFF,TGCAGCGTACGAAGGGACAGGAACACTGAAGCTTTCTTT
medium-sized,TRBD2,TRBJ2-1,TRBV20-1,CSARDWEHSGSSYNEQFF,TGCAGTGCTAGAGATTGGGAGCATAGCGGGAGCTCCTACAATGAGCAGTTCTTC
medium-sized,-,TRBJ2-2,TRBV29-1,CSALLGSGGELFF,TGCAGCGCACTCTTAGGGTCGGGCGGGGAGCTGTTTTTT
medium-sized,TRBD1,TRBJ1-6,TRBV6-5,CASRTNGGQGTSPLHF,TGTGCCAGCAGGACTAATGGGGGACAGGGAACTTCACCCCTCCACTTT
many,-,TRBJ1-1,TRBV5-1,CASSLYRTEVNTEAFF,TGCGCCAGCAGCTTGTACCGGACGGAAGTGAACACTGAAGCTTTCTTT
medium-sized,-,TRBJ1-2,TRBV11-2,CASSAGYAGYTF,TGTGCCAGCAGCGCAGGGTATGCTGGCTACACCTTC
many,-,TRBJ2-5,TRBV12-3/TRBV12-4,CASSLDGHQETQYF,TGTGCCAGCAGTTTAGACGGGCACCAAGAGACCCAGTACTTC
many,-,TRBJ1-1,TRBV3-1,CASSQGPGGIEAFF,TGTGCCAGCAGCCAAGGCCCGGGAGGTATTGAAGCTTTCTTT
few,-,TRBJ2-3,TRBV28,CASTTGTDTQYF,TGTGCCAGCACCACAGGGACAGATACGCAGTATTTT
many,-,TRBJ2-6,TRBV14,CASSQDQRPGANVLTF,TGTGCCAGCAGCCAAGATCAGAGGCCTGGGGCCAACGTCCTGACTTTC
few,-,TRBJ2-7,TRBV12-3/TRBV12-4,CASMAGPYEQYF,TGTGCCAGCATGGCGGGACCCTACGAGCAGTACTTC
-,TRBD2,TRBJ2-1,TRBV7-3,CASSQGLAGREQFF,TGTGCCAGCAGCCAAGGACTAGCGGGGCGGGAGCAGTTCTTC
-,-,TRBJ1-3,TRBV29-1,CSALSTGNTIYF,TGCAGCGCCTTATCGACAGGAAACACCATATATTTT
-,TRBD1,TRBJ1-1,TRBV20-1,CSAWTGAANTEAFF,TGCAGTGCTTGGACAGGGGCGGCGAACACTGAAGCTTTCTTT
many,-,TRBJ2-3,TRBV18,CASSPIAAITDTQYF,TGTGCCAGCTCACCTATCGCGGCAATCACAGATACGCAGTATTTT
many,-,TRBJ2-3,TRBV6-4,CASSDSPAEVTDTQYF,TGTGCCAGCAGTGACTCCCCGGCTGAGGTCACAGATACGCAGTATTTT
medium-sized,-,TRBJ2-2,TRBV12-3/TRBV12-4,CASSLDSVPGELFF,TGTGCCAGCAGTTTAGATTCAGTCCCCGGGGAGCTGTTTTTT